A selection of T cell receptor beta chains follows, all from one sample in a study of technical replicates of blood from a handful of donors. Using immunoSEQ multiplex PCR, the repertoire was profiled, and TCRdb retains in-frame clones only, with some absent. The table lists 60,000 to 70,000 clones, about 86% of them singletons. Sequencing was performed on PBMCs. The receptors derive from a human donor in good health. Some clones in this sample may be carry-over from other donors' samples. CDR3s include the opening cysteine and the closing phenylalanine or tryptophan. Fields, in order: V gene, J gene, CDR3 protein.

>TRBV5-1|TRBJ2-3
CASSTLAGGNTDTQYF
>TRBV5-1|TRBJ2-1
CASSPTAGGLSYNEQFF
>TRBV5-1|TRBJ2-5
CASSHPEGLAQYF
>TRBV7-8|TRBJ2-1
CASTRQRGGTNEQFF
>TRBV19|TRBJ2-5
CASMTGGQETQYF
>TRBV2|TRBJ1-2
CASSQVATGNYGYTF
>TRBV5-8|TRBJ1-3
CASAKAGDYSGNTIYF
>TRBV7-9|TRBJ2-2
CASSSHTGAGELFF
>TRBV18|TRBJ2-7
CASSPGAGGGATYEQYF
>TRBV4-3|TRBJ1-5
CASSQDRDFGQPQHF
>TRBV15|TRBJ1-2
CATSRDTIRQGAGGYTF
>TRBV2|TRBJ1-5
CASSDFLNQPQHF
>TRBV7-2|TRBJ2-1
CASSPDTTPLRNEQFF
>TRBV7-3|TRBJ1-2
CASSLNPGGYLGLGYTF
>TRBV5-6|TRBJ2-3
CASSLVRRLYTDTQYF
>TRBV27|TRBJ2-7
CASSSLLAGVIYEQYF
>TRBV4-3|TRBJ2-1
CASSHELAGVSGEQFF
>TRBV11-2|TRBJ2-1
CASSFYGYYNEQFF
>TRBV11-2|TRBJ1-6
CASSYVRGLNSPLHF
>TRBV10-3|TRBJ1-2
CAISESESGGYTF
>TRBV5-5|TRBJ1-1
CASSFITFAEAFF
>TRBV7-2|TRBJ2-5
CASSPTIQTQYF
>TRBV4-1|TRBJ2-6
CASSLDRERTGANVLTF
>TRBV29-1|TRBJ2-5
CSVQAGSETQYF
>TRBV20-1|TRBJ2-2
CSAIRSGELFF
>TRBV19|TRBJ1-5
CASSIERSIPPQHF
>TRBV4-3|TRBJ2-2
CASSPPHELGATGELFF
>TRBV25-1|TRBJ2-3
CASSTQAGGRRDTQYF
>TRBV9|TRBJ2-2
CASSQTSGGAGELFF
>TRBV9|TRBJ2-2
CASSPNSGAGGPSGELFF
>TRBV5-8|TRBJ1-4
CASSLGGHRNEKLFF
>TRBV5-4|TRBJ1-4
CATTGDGTNEKLFF
>TRBV6-4|TRBJ2-1
CASSDSPSGGVGEQFF
>TRBV5-1|TRBJ2-1
CASSLVGYYNEQFF
>TRBV12-5|TRBJ2-7
CASGLVQSEQYF
>TRBV30|TRBJ2-1
CAWTSGSYEQFF
>TRBV18|TRBJ2-1
CASSPQSLAGGAYNEQFF
>TRBV7-3|TRBJ2-5
CASSLTGQGGETQYF